A single sample gave rise to the 12 T cell receptor beta chains below, sequenced in a study of CD8 T cells in ankylosing spondylitis. One entry per CDR3 protein, called by TCRdb with MiXCR from the 5' RACE reads. The table has about 250,000 distinct CDR3 sequences, roughly 32% seen once. The sequenced sample was blood, either unsorted or a sorted T cell fraction (not recorded which). The receptor set was obtained from a male donor with ankylosing spondylitis or in good health (not recorded which).

This chain uses TRBV12-3 or TRBV12-4 with TRBJ1-1, with D perhaps matching TRBD1 (6 bases). This CDR3 has 14 residues. V was pared by 4 bases and J by 5 bases, with 14 bases between. This CDR3 is CASSSQGFDTEAFF. The CDR3 DNA reads TGTGCCAGCAGTTCCCAGGGGTTCGATACTGAAGCTTTCTTT.

The chain couples TRBV12-3 or TRBV12-4 to TRBJ2-5; D may match TRBD1 or TRBD2 (5 bases each). V was trimmed by 6 bases and J by 1 base, leaving 15 bases between them. This CDR3 has 15 amino acids. The CDR3 nucleotides are TGTGCCAGCAGCTCCACCGGGACCCTCCAAGAGACCCAGTACTTC. This codes for CASSSTGTLQETQYF.

This chain links TRBV11-2 with TRBJ2-3; D is possibly TRBD1 or TRBD2 (5 bases each). Trimming stripped 5 bases from V and 0 bases from J, with 9 bases between. CDR3 length: 14 amino acids. Germline assignment: CDR1 SGHAT and CDR2 FQNNGV. This CDR3 reads CASSTRDSTDTQYF. The CDR3 DNA follows: TGTGCCAGCAGCACCCGGGACAGCACAGATACGCAGTATTTT.

V gene TRBV6-6 combines with J gene TRBJ1-1; TRBD1 is a possible D gene (5 bases). The CDR3 runs to 13 residues. The germline V gene has CDR1 MNHNY and CDR2 SVGAGI (reference sequence). V was clipped by 5 bases and J by 6 bases, with 13 bases between them. The CDR3, as DNA: TGTGCCAGCAGTGTCAGGGTTCCCCCTGAAGCTTTCTTT. Protein: CASSVRVPPEAFF.

The rearrangement links TRBV28 to TRBJ2-3; 12 nucleotides line up with TRBD2. After removal of 6 bases from V and 5 bases from J, the junction contained 6 bases not matched to a gene. Germline CDR1 is MDHEN and CDR2 is SYDVKM. The CDR3 runs to 15 residues. This CDR3 reads CASRLAGGQRDTQYF. The CDR3, as DNA: TGTGCCAGCAGGCTAGCGGGGGGGCAGAGAGATACGCAGTATTTT.

This clonotype appeared once. The CDR3 nucleotides are TGTGCCAGCTCCTGGGTCAGCGGGCCGAGCACAGATACGCAGTATTTT. Translating it yields CASSWVSGPSTDTQYF. The chain joins TRBV28 to TRBJ2-3; D may be TRBD2 (6 bases). The length of the CDR3 is 16 residues. V lost 8 bases and J 0 bases, leaving 18 bases between the germline ends. The germline V gene encodes CDR1 MDHEN and CDR2 SYDVKM.

The DNA for the CDR3 is TGTGCCAGCAGCTATCCGGGAGGAGCTAGCACAGATACGCAGTATTTT. Translating gives CASSYPGGASTDTQYF. V is TRBV12-3 or TRBV12-4 and J is TRBJ2-3; 7 bases line up with TRBD2. V lost 6 bases, J lost 0 bases, and 9 bases stayed unmatched. This CDR3 region has 16 residues.

The table lists this clonotype with a few counts. V and J are TRBV20-1 and TRBJ2-4, with D perhaps matching TRBD2 (5 bases). With 3 bases removed from V and 0 bases from J, the gap between germline ends came to 9 bases. The germline CDR1 and CDR2 sequences are DFQATT and SNEGSKA (reference sequence). CDR3 length: 14 residues. The CDR3 loop reads CSASTGIAKNIQYF. CDR3 DNA: TGCAGTGCTAGTACCGGGATAGCCAAAAACATTCAGTACTTC.

This clonotype has just a few counts. The rearrangement joins TRBV20-1 to TRBJ1-6, with 8 bases aligning to TRBD1. CDR1 DFQATT and CDR2 SNEGSKA come from the germline V gene (reference sequence). This CDR3 is built from 15 residues. V trimming: 1 base; J trimming: 3 bases; junction bases outside the gene matches: 2. The CDR3, as DNA: TGCAGTGCTAGAGTAGGACAGGGCTATAATTCACCCCTCCACTTT. It is translated as CSARVGQGYNSPLHF.

The chain couples TRBV2 to TRBJ2-3, with 11 nucleotides matching TRBD2. Trimming took 3 bases from V and 10 from J; bases not matched to a gene: 9. The germline V gene has CDR1 SNHLY and CDR2 FYNNEI. The CDR3 totals 15 residues. CDR3 region: CASSESASGGRAQYF. Here the CDR3 DNA reads TGTGCCAGCAGTGAGTCGGCTAGCGGGGGGCGTGCGCAGTATTTT. Full variable domain (remainder filled in from reference TRBV2 and TRBJ2-3): EPEVTQTPSHQVTQMGQEVILRCVPISNHLYFYWYRQILGQKVEFLVSFYNNEISEKSEIFDDQFSVERPDGSNFTLKIRSTKLEDSAMYFCASSESASGGRAQYFGPGTRLTVL.

This clonotype has only a few counts. The V gene is TRBV27, the J gene TRBJ2-2; no clear D gene. The germline V gene has CDR1 MNHEY and CDR2 SMNVEV (reference sequence). V lost 0 bases, J lost 1 base, and 3 bases lay in between. This CDR3 contains 14 residues. The CDR3, as DNA: TGTGCCAGCAGTTTATCGGGGAACACCGGGGAGCTGTTTTTT. Translating gives CASSLSGNTGELFF.

This clonotype was seen a handful of times. This sequence joins TRBV29-1 and TRBJ2-3; 9 bases are a match to TRBD1. This CDR3 is built from 15 residues. Germline-derived CDR1 and CDR2 are SQVTM and ANQGSEA. Germline trimming cut 1 base from V and 2 bases from J; bases unmatched to any gene: 4. Written as DNA, the CDR3 is TGCAGCGTTGAAGGGACAGGGGATTCCACAGATACGCAGTATTTT. Protein product: CSVEGTGDSTDTQYF.